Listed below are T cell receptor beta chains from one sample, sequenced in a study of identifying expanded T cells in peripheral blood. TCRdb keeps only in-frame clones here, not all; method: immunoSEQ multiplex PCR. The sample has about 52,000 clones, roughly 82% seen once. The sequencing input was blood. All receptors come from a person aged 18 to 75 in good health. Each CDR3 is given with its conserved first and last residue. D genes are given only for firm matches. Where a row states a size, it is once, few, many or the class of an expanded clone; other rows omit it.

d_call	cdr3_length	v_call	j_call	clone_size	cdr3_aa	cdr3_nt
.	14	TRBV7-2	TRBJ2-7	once	CASSSRDGSYEQYF	TGTGCCAGCAGCTCGCGGGACGGTAGCTACGAGCAGTACTTC
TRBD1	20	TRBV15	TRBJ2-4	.	CATSSASLRDRGRGKNIQYF	TGTGCCACCAGCAGCGCCTCCCTCCGAGACAGGGGCCGGGGCAAAAACATTCAGTACTTC
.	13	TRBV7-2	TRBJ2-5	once	CASSPRKEETQYF	TGTGCCAGCAGCCCAAGAAAGGAGGAGACCCAGTACTTC
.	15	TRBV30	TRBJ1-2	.	CAWSVIGAGIYGYTF	TGTGCCTGGAGTGTGATAGGGGCGGGGATCTATGGCTACACCTTC
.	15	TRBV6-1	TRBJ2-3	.	CASNDVGAATDTQYF	TGTGCCAGCAATGATGTAGGGGCCGCGACCGATACGCAGTATTTT
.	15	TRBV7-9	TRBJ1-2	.	CASSLAKVQGDGYTF	TGTGCCAGCAGCTTAGCGAAAGTACAGGGTGATGGCTACACCTTC
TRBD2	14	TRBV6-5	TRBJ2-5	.	CASRLAGGQETQYF	TGTGCCAGCAGATTAGCGGGGGGGCAAGAGACCCAGTACTTC
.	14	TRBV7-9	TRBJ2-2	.	CASSFSDYSGELFF	TGTGCCAGCAGCTTTTCAGACTACTCCGGGGAGCTGTTTTTT
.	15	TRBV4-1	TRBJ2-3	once	CASSAEGSSTDTQYF	TGCGCCAGCAGTGCGGAAGGCTCATCCACAGATACGCAGTATTTT
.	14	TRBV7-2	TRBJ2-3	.	CASSFRRMTDTQYF	TGTGCCAGCAGCTTTCGACGGATGACAGATACGCAGTATTTT
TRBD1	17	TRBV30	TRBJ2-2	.	CAWGQGPPALNTGELFF	TGTGCCTGGGGACAGGGGCCTCCTGCCTTGAACACCGGGGAGCTGTTTTTT
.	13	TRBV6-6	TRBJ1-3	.	CASIPEAGNTIYF	TGTGCCAGCATCCCTGAGGCTGGAAACACCATATATTTT
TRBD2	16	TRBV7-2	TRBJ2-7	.	CASSLGEAGAVYEQYF	TGTGCCAGCAGCTTAGGGGAAGCGGGAGCCGTCTACGAGCAGTACTTC
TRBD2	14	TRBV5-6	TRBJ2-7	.	CASSLALAGGEQYF	TGTGCCAGCAGCTTGGCACTAGCGGGAGGCGAGCAGTACTTC
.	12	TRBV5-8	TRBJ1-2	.	CASSLDAYGYTF	TGTGCCAGCAGCTTGGACGCTTATGGCTACACCTTC
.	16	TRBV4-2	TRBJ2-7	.	CASSHIQAGSGDEQYF	TGTGCCAGCAGCCACATCCAGGCCGGGAGCGGAGACGAGCAGTACTTC
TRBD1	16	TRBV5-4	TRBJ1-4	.	CASSLAGTGEQEKLFF	TGTGCCAGCAGCTTGGCCGGGACAGGGGAACAGGAAAAACTGTTTTTT
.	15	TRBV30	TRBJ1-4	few	CASDSFAPTNEKLFF	TGTGCCTCGGACAGCTTTGCCCCAACTAATGAAAAACTGTTTTTT
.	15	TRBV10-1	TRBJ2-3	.	CASSVGGVDTDTQYF	TGCGCCAGCAGTGTAGGCGGGGTAGACACAGATACGCAGTATTTT
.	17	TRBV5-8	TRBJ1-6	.	CASSVWTVSSYNSPLHF	TGTGCCAGCAGCGTATGGACGGTGAGCTCCTATAATTCACCCCTCCACTTT
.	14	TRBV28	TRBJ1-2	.	CASSFSYRNYGYTF	TGTGCCAGCAGTTTCTCCTACAGAAACTATGGCTACACCTTC
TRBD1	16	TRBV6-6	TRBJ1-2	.	CASSRGTPRGRYGYTF	TGTGCCAGCAGCAGGGGGACGCCCCGAGGCCGCTATGGCTACACCTTC
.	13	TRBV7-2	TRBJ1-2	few	CASREGRGTGYTF	TGTGCCAGCAGGGAAGGCAGGGGCACTGGCTACACCTTC
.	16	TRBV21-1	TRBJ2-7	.	CASSKRVCGERYEQYF	TGTGCCAGCAGCAAAAGAGTTTGCGGAGAGCGGTACGAGCAGTACTTC
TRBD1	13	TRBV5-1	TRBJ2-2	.	CASGPTGGGELFF	TGCGCCAGCGGCCCCACAGGGGGCGGGGAGCTGTTTTTT
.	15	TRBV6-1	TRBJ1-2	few	CASTQQGMSRYGYTF	TGTGCCAGCACTCAACAGGGTATGAGTAGGTATGGCTACACCTTC
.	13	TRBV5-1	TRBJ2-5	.	CASSQIGRETQYF	TGCGCCAGCAGCCAGATCGGAAGGGAGACCCAGTACTTC
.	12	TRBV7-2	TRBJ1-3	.	CASSLFGNTIYF	TGTGCCAGCAGCTTATTTGGAAACACCATATATTTT
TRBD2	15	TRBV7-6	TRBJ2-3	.	CASSLGGGSSDTQYF	TGTGCCAGCAGCTTAGGCGGGGGGAGCTCAGATACGCAGTATTTT
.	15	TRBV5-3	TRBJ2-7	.	CASSPYAASDYEQYF	TGTGCCAGCAGCCCATACGCGGCGTCAGATTACGAGCAGTACTTC
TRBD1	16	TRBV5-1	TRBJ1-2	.	CASSLSTNTGAYGYTF	TGCGCCAGCAGCTTGAGTACCAATACAGGGGCCTATGGCTACACCTTC
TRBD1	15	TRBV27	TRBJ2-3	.	CASSLDRGLTDTQYF	TGTGCCAGCAGTTTGGACAGGGGACTTACAGATACGCAGTATTTT
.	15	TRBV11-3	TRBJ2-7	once	CASSGTEKGSYEQYF	TGTGCCAGCAGCGGGACTGAGAAGGGATCCTACGAGCAGTACTTC
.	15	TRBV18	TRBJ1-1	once	CASSPRDQGRTEAFF	TGTGCCAGCTCACCAAGAGACCAGGGGAGAACTGAGGCTTTCTTT
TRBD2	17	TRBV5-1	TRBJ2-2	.	CASSLSAGGRNTGELFF	TGCGCCAGCAGCTTGTCGGCGGGGGGGCGCAACACCGGGGAGCTGTTTTTT
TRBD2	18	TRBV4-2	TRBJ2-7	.	CASSPGLAGGPGSYEQYF	TGTGCCAGCAGCCCCGGACTAGCGGGAGGGCCCGGGAGCTACGAGCAGTACTTC
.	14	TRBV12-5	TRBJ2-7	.	CASGFGAAGDEQYF	TGTGCTAGTGGTTTTGGGGCGGCAGGGGACGAGCAGTACTTC
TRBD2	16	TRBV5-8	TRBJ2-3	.	CATASGTSPDADTQYF	TGTGCCACTGCTAGCGGGACTTCCCCAGACGCAGATACGCAGTATTTT
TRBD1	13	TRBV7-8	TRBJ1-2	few	CASSLDRGGAYTF	TGTGCCAGCAGCCTTGACAGGGGGGGTGCCTACACCTTC
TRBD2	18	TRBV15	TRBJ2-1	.	CATSREGIAGGAYNEQFF	TGTGCCACCAGCAGAGAAGGGATAGCGGGGGGAGCCTACAATGAGCAGTTCTTC
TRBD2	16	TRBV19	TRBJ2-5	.	CASSLVTSGGQETQYF	TGTGCCAGTAGTCTCGTGACTAGCGGGGGCCAAGAGACCCAGTACTTC
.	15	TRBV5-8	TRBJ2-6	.	CASRVQGPGANVLTF	TGTGCCAGCAGGGTACAGGGCCCTGGGGCCAACGTCCTGACTTTC
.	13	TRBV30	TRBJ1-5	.	CAWSAGWGQPQHF	TGTGCCTGGAGTGCGGGGTGGGGCCAGCCCCAGCATTTT
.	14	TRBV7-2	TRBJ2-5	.	CASSLGPNQETQYF	TGTGCCAGCAGCTTAGGACCGAACCAAGAGACCCAGTACTTC